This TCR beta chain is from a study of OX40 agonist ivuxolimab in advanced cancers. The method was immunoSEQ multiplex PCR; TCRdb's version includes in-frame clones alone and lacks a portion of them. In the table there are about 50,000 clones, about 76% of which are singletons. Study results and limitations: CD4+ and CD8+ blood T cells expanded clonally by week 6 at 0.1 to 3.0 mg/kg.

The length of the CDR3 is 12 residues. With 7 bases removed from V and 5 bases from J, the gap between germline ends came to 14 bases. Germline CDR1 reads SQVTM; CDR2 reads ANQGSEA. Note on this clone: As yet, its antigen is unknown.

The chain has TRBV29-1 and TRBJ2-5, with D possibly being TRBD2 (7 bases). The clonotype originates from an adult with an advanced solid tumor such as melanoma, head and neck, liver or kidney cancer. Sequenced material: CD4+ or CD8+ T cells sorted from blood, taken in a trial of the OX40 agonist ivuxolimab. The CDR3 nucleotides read TGCAGCGCTAAACAGGGAGGGGAGACCCAGTACTTC. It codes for CSAKQGGETQYF.